The clone carrying this T cell receptor beta chain was recorded a few times. Its cognate antigen is unknown. Assay used: immunoSEQ multiplex PCR; TCRdb lists only in-frame clones, some missing. The sample consists of 40,000 to 50,000 clones, roughly four fifths of them appearing once. This specimen belongs to a study of STAT5B mutations in CD4+ large granular lymphocyte leukemia. The V end lost 3 bases, the J end lost 1 base, and 9 bases lay between the germline ends. This CDR3 contains 14 residues. Germline CDR1 and CDR2: SGHAT and FQNNGV. Study-level findings and limits: Without putative leukemic clones, patient CD4-sorted repertoires remained more clonal than healthy CD4+ repertoires.

Sequenced input: CD4+ T cells from blood buffy coats. The source of this sequence is a human donor in good health. The chain has TRBV11-2 and TRBJ1-2, with D uncertain. CDR3 nucleotide sequence: TGTGCCAGCAGCTTCCTATCCGGTAACTATGGCTACACCTTC. It is translated as CASSFLSGNYGYTF.